The T cell receptor (beta chain) under discussion was sequenced for a study of T-cell reconstitution after alpha-beta-depleted transplantation in children. Study results and limitations: Newly produced T cells mostly provided counts and TCRbeta diversity after one year, as hyperexpanded clones declined. Surviving recipient T cells and intrathymic progenitors accounted for some patients' high TCRbeta diversity at day 60. By about two months after transplant, alpha-beta T cells reportedly arose from several hundred graft clones that had expanded.

This clonotype has a count of ten or more. Its antigen remains unidentified. Molecular barcoding with unique molecular identifiers was used for the TCRbeta library. MiXCR, run by TCRdb on the PCR reads, gives a single entry per CDR3 protein. The top ten hold approximately 2% of the sample, which has approximately 500,000 distinct CDR3 sequences, about 11% seen once. V shed 3 bases and J 7 bases; nucleotides not matched to a gene: 6. The CDR3 spans 14 residues. Germline-derived CDR1 and CDR2 are DFQATT and SNEGSKA (reference sequence). The receptor was isolated from a child aged 2 to 10 with inherited bone marrow failure, due to receive a stem cell transplant. This sequence joins TRBV20-1 and TRBJ2-1; 10 bases are shared with TRBD2. The input for sequencing was PBMCs, taken before TCRalphabeta/CD19-depleted stem cell transplant. The CDR3 nucleotides are TGCAGTGCTAGCCTTAGTAGCGGGAGGAATGAGCAGTTCTTC. This encodes CSASLSSGRNEQFF.